This TCR beta chain came from a study of OX40 agonist ivuxolimab in advanced cancers. Study results and caveats: The expanded peripheral T cells' antigen specificity was not determined.

About this clone: Its specificity is not known.

Libraries were prepared by immunoSEQ multiplex PCR; TCRdb keeps only in-frame clonotypes and omits some of them. This sample has approximately 72,000 clones, with 75% to 85% found just once. CDR3 length: 15 amino acids. Trimming cost V 1 base and J 3 bases, with 9 bases left between them. Per germline, CDR1 LNHDA and CDR2 SQIVND (reference sequence). The specimen was CD4+ or CD8+ T cells sorted from blood, collected in a trial of the OX40 agonist ivuxolimab. The chain employs TRBV19 and TRBJ2-2, with D unresolved. The source of this sequence is an adult with an advanced solid tumor such as melanoma, head and neck, liver or kidney cancer. The chain's CDR3 is CASSIGMGYTGELFF. The CDR3 DNA follows: TGTGCCAGTAGTATAGGGATGGGTTACACCGGGGAGCTGTTTTTT.